A single sample gave rise to the 15 T cell receptor beta chains below, sequenced in a study of graft-versus-host responses after intestinal transplantation. Their specific antigens are unknown. Using immunoSEQ multiplex PCR, the repertoire was profiled, and TCRdb retains in-frame clones only, with some absent. The data contain more than 95,000 clones, approximately 93% of them singletons. Specimen: unstimulated CD8+ T cells sorted from spleen or lymph node cells, collected before intestinal transplant. The receptors come from a human donor who received an intestinal transplant.

To note about this clone: Germline and junction disagree at one end, which may indicate a read error. The chain combines TRBV19 with TRBJ2-7, with D maybe TRBD1 (6 bases). CDR3 length: 15 amino acids. CDR1 is LNHDA, CDR2 SQIVND, per germline (reference sequence). Here the CDR3 reads CASSLDRSLYGEQYF. In DNA form, the CDR3 reads TGTGCCAGTAGTCTAGACAGGTCCCTGTACGGTGAGCAGTACTTC.

This clone was observed a single time. The gene calls are TRBV28 and TRBJ2-7; 9 nucleotides line up with TRBD1. The CDR3 length is 16 residues. J gave up 4 bases and V 5 bases, and 12 bases lay outside the gene matches. Germline V gives CDR1 MDHEN, CDR2 SYDVKM. CDR3 loop: CASSDNRDREVYEQYF. The CDR3 DNA reads TGTGCCAGCAGTGACAACCGGGACAGGGAAGTTTACGAGCAGTACTTC.

The V gene is TRBV11-2, the J gene TRBJ1-5, with TRBD1 as a possible D gene (6 bases). Trimming pared 5 bases from V and 4 bases from J, leaving 18 bases between. CDR3 length: 16 amino acids. Germline values: CDR1 SGHAT, CDR2 FQNNGV. In nucleotides, the CDR3 is TGTGCCAGCAGCCAGTACGCGGGGGGCAAGAATCAGCCCCAGCATTTT. This codes for CASSQYAGGKNQPQHF.

The chain combines TRBV4-1 with TRBJ2-5; D remains ambiguous. V was shortened by 1 base and J by 5 bases, with 8 bases between the two germline ends. The germline CDR1 and CDR2 sequences are MGHRA and YSYEKL. The CDR3 sequence is 13 residues long. The CDR3 is CASSQVGGETQYF. CDR3 nucleotide sequence: TGCGCCAGCAGCCAAGTGGGTGGGGAGACCCAGTACTTC.

This chain connects TRBV19 to TRBJ2-1; D is unclear. The CDR3 consists of 11 residues. The ends were cut back, 4 bases at V and 8 bases at J, with 6 bases in the middle. CDR1 and CDR2 (germline): LNHDA, SQIVND (reference sequence). The CDR3 reads CASSNPDEQFF. The CDR3 DNA sequence: TGTGCCAGTAGTAACCCGGATGAGCAGTTCTTC. Filled out from reference TRBV19 and TRBJ2-1, the complete variable domain reads DGGITQSPKYLFRKEGQNVTLSCEQNLNHDAMYWYRQDPGQGLRLIYYSQIVNDFQKGDIAEGYSVSREKKESFPLTVTSAQKNPTAFYLCASSNPDEQFFGPGTRLTVL.

CDR3 loop: CASSLTGELGNEQFF. The DNA for the CDR3 is TGTGCCAGCAGCTTGACAGGGGAGTTGGGGAATGAGCAGTTCTTC. The rearrangement uses TRBV5-6 and TRBJ2-1; 7 nucleotides agree with TRBD1. V lost 1 base and J lost 7; bases outside the gene matches: 8. CDR1 and CDR2 from the germline V gene are SGHDT and YYEEEE. The CDR3 contains 15 residues.

J is TRBJ1-2 and V is TRBV29-1; D gene ambiguous. Germline CDR1 reads SQVTM; CDR2 reads ANQGSEA. The CDR3 has 13 residues. Trimming took off 0 bases at V and 3 bases at J, with 8 bases between the two ends. DNA of the CDR3: TGCAGCGTTGAAGAAGTCCGCTACTATGGCTACACCTTC. It yields the protein CSVEEVRYYGYTF. Based on the CDR3 plus reference TRBV29-1 and TRBJ1-2, the full variable domain is SAVISQKPSRDICQRGTSLTIQCQVDSQVTMMFWYRQQPGQSLTLIATANQGSEATYESGFVIDKFPISRPNLTFSTLTVSNMSPEDSSIYLCSVEEVRYYGYTFGSGTRLTVV.

The V and J genes are TRBV4-1 and TRBJ1-6; D unclear. The CDR3 length is 17 residues. Trimming left V 2 bases short and J 0 bases short, with 11 bases between. Germline values: CDR1 MGHRA, CDR2 YSYEKL. The CDR3 DNA reads as TGCGCCAGCAGCCAATCTGACGGAAGCTCCTATAATTCACCCCTCCACTTT. Translation: CASSQSDGSSYNSPLHF.

V is TRBV5-1 and J is TRBJ2-5; TRBD2 agrees at 8 bases. The ends lost 8 bases at V and 2 bases at J; junction bases unmatched: 8. There are 14 residues in the CDR3. Germline CDR1 is SGHRS and CDR2 is YFSETQ. The CDR3 bases are TGCGCCAGTCACGTAGCGGGGCTACAAGAGACCCAGTACTTC. Residues: CASHVAGLQETQYF.

In this sample, this clone turned up a few times. V usage is TRBV6-1 and J usage is TRBJ1-6, with D perhaps matching TRBD1 (6 bases). The CDR3 is made up of 16 amino acids. Germline assignment: CDR1 MNHNS and CDR2 SASEGT. Trimming took off 2 bases at V and 7 bases at J, with 15 bases between the two ends. This CDR3 is CASSEWWGDKNSPLHF. The CDR3 DNA sequence: TGTGCCAGCAGTGAATGGTGGGGGGACAAGAATTCACCCCTCCACTTT.

The chain recombines TRBV4-1 with TRBJ1-1, with D maybe TRBD1 (6 bases). The CDR3 totals 15 residues. Germline CDR1 and CDR2: MGHRA and YSYEKL. The ends were cut back, 1 base at V and 2 bases at J, with 11 bases in the middle. The CDR3 loop is CASSQAGTRNTEAFF. In DNA form, the CDR3 reads TGCGCCAGCAGCCAAGCCGGGACACGTAACACTGAAGCTTTCTTT.

The chain combines TRBV11-3 with TRBJ2-5; D is possibly TRBD1 (6 bases). V dropped 5 bases and J dropped 1 base, with 11 bases sitting between them. Per the germline V gene, CDR1 is SGHNT and CDR2 is YENEEA. The CDR3 covers 14 residues. This CDR3 is CASSLRTAQETQYF. CDR3 sequence (DNA): TGTGCCAGCAGCCTCCGGACAGCCCAAGAGACCCAGTACTTC. Combining the CDR3 with reference TRBV11-3 and TRBJ2-5 gives the whole variable domain EAGVVQSPRYKIIEKKQPVAFWCNPISGHNTLYWYLQNLGQGPELLIRYENEEAVDDSQLPKDRFSAERLKGVDSTLKIQPAELGDSAVYLCASSLRTAQETQYFGPGTRLLVL.

The chain is built from TRBV2 and TRBJ2-5; TRBD2 matches 14 bases. The junction had 7 bases not matched to a gene; V was cut back by 6 bases and J by 4 bases. Germline lookup yields CDR1 SNHLY and CDR2 FYNNEI. This CDR3 has 16 amino acids. The CDR3: CASSPGLAGASETQYF. The CDR3 DNA follows: TGTGCCAGCAGCCCGGGACTAGCGGGGGCGTCAGAGACCCAGTACTTC.

The chain links TRBV4-1 to TRBJ2-3; possibly TRBD1 for D (6 bases). This CDR3 has 15 residues. V lost 1 base to trimming and J lost 3 bases, with 11 bases between them. Germline values: CDR1 MGHRA, CDR2 YSYEKL. The CDR3 is CASSQGTAQTDTQYF. The CDR3 bases are TGCGCCAGCAGCCAAGGGACAGCGCAGACAGATACGCAGTATTTT.

This rearrangement joins TRBV29-1 to TRBJ2-5; tentative D call: TRBD1 (6 bases). CDR3 length equals 14 residues. Germline CDR1 reads SQVTM; CDR2 reads ANQGSEA. V lost 3 bases and J 1 base, leaving 12 bases between the germline ends. Here the CDR3 reads CSVETGAIQETQYF. The CDR3 DNA reads TGCAGCGTTGAGACAGGCGCTATCCAAGAGACCCAGTACTTC.